This T cell receptor beta chain was observed in a study of CD8+CD57+ T cells in acquired aplastic anemia. The overall study: The average for DNA from sorted CD4+ and CD8+ cells was 3.2 ug. Regarding the study as a whole: Some 28 CD8+ CDR3 sequences occurred in both the patients and the controls.

As to this clonotype: Its cognate antigen is unknown.

TCR beta VDJ combinations and CDR3 sequences were profiled from genomic DNA. TCRdb independently ran MiXCR on the reads; one entry per CDR3 protein. The table shows about 120,000 distinct CDR3 sequences, with under 60% occurring only once. Individuals selected for sequencing had exhibited CD8+CD57+ cell expansion on flow cytometry. There were no patients without severe acquired aplastic anemia. Germline-derived CDR1 and CDR2 are DFQATT and SNEGSKA (reference sequence). Trimming removed 3 bases at V and 0 bases at J, with 9 bases between. The CDR3 sequence is 13 residues long. This sequence joins TRBV20-1 and TRBJ2-7; D not certain. The receptor comes from a human donor with aplastic anemia. The sequenced material came from sorted CD4+, CD8+, or CD8+CD57+ T cells (not recorded which) from PBMCs. The CDR3 DNA is TGCAGTGCTAGGCAGACCAGCTCCTACGAGCAGTACTTC. Residues: CSARQTSSYEQYF.